This T cell receptor beta chain was recovered during a study of post-analysis software for immune sequencing data. Study overall: Relapsing-remitting, secondary progressive and progressive-relapsing multiple sclerosis were all included among the disease courses. Whole-study results and caveats: The study found TRBV5-6, TRBV5-1 and TRBV20-1 among roughly 5 TRBV segments more frequent in patients than controls. Comparison with controls showed significantly lower normalized Chao1 diversity in multiple sclerosis patients.

Germline values: CDR1 SGHRS, CDR2 YFSETQ. V was clipped by 0 bases and J by 12 bases, with 16 bases between them. The CDR3 is made up of 14 amino acids. In the case of this clonotype: What it recognizes is unknown.

Unique molecular identifiers had been added to the TCR beta cDNA libraries. T cells numbering 1 to 10 million yielded around 500,000 cDNA molecules. TCRdb independently ran MiXCR on the PCR reads; one entry per CDR3 protein. The data show roughly 200,000 distinct CDR3 sequences, 29% seen once. The source is a girl between 2 and 17 years old with multiple sclerosis. This chain uses TRBV5-1 with TRBJ2-1; tentatively, D is TRBD1 (6 bases). Source material: blood. Here the CDR3 reads CASSLARGRDGQFF. The CDR3 DNA reads TGCGCCAGCAGCTTGGCCAGGGGAAGAGATGGGCAGTTCTTC.